These T cell receptor beta chains were read from a single sample in a study of blood T cell repertoires in COVID-19. The repertoire was sequenced with immunoSEQ multiplex PCR; TCRdb's copy has only in-frame clones and lacks some. The table includes some 260,000 clones, roughly 88% detected once. Sequences were obtained from peripheral blood. All receptors derive from a woman younger than 45 with acute or convalescent COVID-19. The CDR3 runs from the conserved cysteine through the conserved F or W. D genes are given only for firm matches. Clone sizes are given selectively: once, few, many, or a class where the clone is expanded.

V gene	clone size	J gene	CDR3 length	D gene	CDR3 protein	CDR3 DNA
TRBV3-1/TRBV3-2	-	TRBJ2-7	13	TRBD2	CASSLGLAGEQYF	TGTGCCAGCAGCCTGGGACTAGCTGGCGAGCAGTACTTC
TRBV3-1/TRBV3-2	-	TRBJ2-3	18	-	CASSQVPVGGGSTDTQYF	TGTGCCAGCAGCCAAGTCCCGGTCGGCGGAGGGAGCACAGATACGCAGTATTTT
TRBV5-4	-	TRBJ2-5	15	-	CASSLLSGSGETQYF	TGTGCCAGCAGCTTGTTATCGGGGAGTGGAGAGACCCAGTACTTC
TRBV3-1/TRBV3-2	-	TRBJ2-5	13	-	CASSRAGQETQYF	TGTGCCAGCAGCCGCGCTGGTCAAGAGACCCAGTACTTC
TRBV9	few	TRBJ2-1	17	TRBD2	CASSTRLAGGPGNEQFF	TGTGCCAGCAGCACCCGACTAGCGGGAGGGCCAGGGAATGAGCAGTTCTTC
TRBV27	once	TRBJ2-1	15	-	CASSLMAGSNNEQFF	TGTGCCAGCAGTTTAATGGCAGGTTCCAACAATGAGCAGTTCTTC
TRBV14	-	TRBJ2-3	15	TRBD1	CASSGQGTNTDTQYF	TGTGCCAGCAGCGGACAGGGGACTAACACAGATACGCAGTATTTT
TRBV6-5	-	TRBJ1-5	14	TRBD1	CASIPGQGTQPQHF	TGTGCCAGCATTCCAGGACAGGGTACTCAGCCCCAGCATTTT
TRBV27	-	TRBJ1-1	14	TRBD1	CASSRPGQYTEAFF	TGTGCCAGCAGCCGCCCGGGACAGTATACTGAAGCTTTCTTT
TRBV27	-	TRBJ2-3	13	-	CASSSLDTDTQYF	TGTGCCAGCAGTTCCCTAGACACAGATACGCAGTATTTT
TRBV5-1	-	TRBJ2-3	13	TRBD1	CASSFGTANTQYF	TGCGCCAGCAGCTTTGGGACAGCCAATACGCAGTATTTT